These 26 T cell receptor beta chains came from one sample sequenced in a study of T cell responses to AZD1222 COVID-19 vaccine. Using immunoSEQ multiplex PCR, the repertoire was profiled, and TCRdb retains in-frame clones only, with some absent. The repertoire has around 60,000 clones, 70% to 90% of them found once; the top ten carry 4% to 5%. Source: peripheral blood, taken on day 0 of AZD1222 vaccination. These receptors originate from an adult in good health.

J is TRBJ1-1 and V is TRBV3-1 (or the pseudogene TRBV3-2); TRBD1 is a possible D gene (5 bases). V was shortened by 4 bases and J by 1 base, with 7 bases between the two germline ends. There are 13 residues in the CDR3. The germline V gene has CDR1 LGHDT and CDR2 YNNKEL (reference sequence). The CDR3 DNA follows: TGTGCCAGCAGCCGGACACCGAACACTGAAGCTTTCTTT. This codes for CASSRTPNTEAFF.

The chain couples TRBV5-1 to TRBJ1-3; D unresolved. Germline lookup yields CDR1 SGHRS and CDR2 YFSETQ. There are 12 residues in the CDR3. With 2 bases removed from V and 7 bases from J, the gap between germline ends came to 7 bases. CDR3 bases: TGCGCCAGCAGCTTACCATCGAACACCATATATTTT. This encodes CASSLPSNTIYF.

The chain has TRBV5-1 and TRBJ1-1; D gene ambiguous. Trimming cost V 4 bases and J 7 bases, with 14 bases left between them. There are 13 residues in the CDR3. Germline V gene sequence: CDR1 SGHRS, CDR2 YFSETQ. CDR3 protein: CASSPPGFHEAFF. CDR3 coding DNA: TGCGCCAGCAGCCCGCCCGGGTTTCATGAAGCTTTCTTT.

This clone is a singleton in its sample. V usage is TRBV2 and J usage is TRBJ1-4, with no clear D. This CDR3 is 15 amino acids long. The V end was cut by 6 bases, the J end by 0 bases, with 11 bases between. Germline CDR1 reads SNHLY; CDR2 reads FYNNEI. The CDR3 protein is CASRQDGTTNEKLFF. In DNA, the CDR3 is TGTGCCAGCAGGCAGGACGGAACAACTAATGAAAAACTGTTTTTT.

This clone has only one observation. The chain carries TRBV18 and TRBJ1-1; D is unclear. The CDR3 is made up of 15 amino acids. Germline loops: CDR1 KGHSH, CDR2 LQKENI. V dropped 0 bases and J dropped 1 base, with 9 bases sitting between them. The CDR3: CASSPPRHGNTEAFF. The CDR3 region has the DNA TGTGCCAGCTCACCACCTCGCCACGGGAACACTGAAGCTTTCTTT.

The rearrangement links TRBV19 to TRBJ1-5; 12 bases are shared with TRBD1. V lost 9 bases and J lost 1; bases outside the gene matches: 4. Germline CDR1 and CDR2: LNHDA and SQIVND (reference sequence). The CDR3 has 15 amino acids. This chain's CDR3 is CASQGQGASNQPQHF. The CDR3 DNA follows: TGTGCCAGCCAGGGACAGGGGGCCAGCAATCAGCCCCAGCATTTT.

This chain connects TRBV27 to TRBJ1-2; D is ambiguous. The CDR3 is made up of 14 amino acids. V was trimmed by 4 bases and J by 0 bases, leaving 9 bases between them. Germline values: CDR1 MNHEY, CDR2 SMNVEV (reference sequence). The CDR3 loop is CASSSPTSNYGYTF. DNA of the CDR3: TGTGCCAGCAGTTCCCCGACATCTAACTATGGCTACACCTTC.

The gene calls are TRBV4-2 and TRBJ1-1; D possibly corresponds to TRBD1 (5 bases). The CDR3 covers 15 residues. Per the germline V gene, CDR1 is LGHNA and CDR2 is YNFKEQ. The germline V and J ends were trimmed by 0 bases and 4 bases, with 12 bases remaining between them. CDR3 coding DNA: TGTGCCAGCAGCCAAGAAACAGGACGACCCACTGAAGCTTTCTTT. This gives the protein CASSQETGRPTEAFF.

The rearrangement joins TRBV3-1 (or the pseudogene TRBV3-2) to TRBJ2-3; tentative D call: TRBD2 (6 bases). CDR1 is LGHDT and CDR2 is YNNKEL in the germline V gene (reference sequence). The CDR3 length is 15 residues. V lost 3 bases and J lost 6, with 16 bases in between. The CDR3 sequence: CASSHAGPPEDTQYF. In DNA, the CDR3 is TGTGCCAGCAGCCATGCGGGACCCCCTGAGGATACGCAGTATTTT.

This sequence joins TRBV10-3 and TRBJ2-7; TRBD1 aligns across 11 bases. CDR3 length: 15 residues. Germline loops: CDR1 ENHRY, CDR2 SYGVKD. The trim removed 7 bases at V and 6 bases at J, leaving 11 bases unmatched. DNA for the CDR3: TGTGCCATCACTTCTTACCCGGGACAGGGGGGCGAGCAGTACTTC. Translated: CAITSYPGQGGEQYF.

The rearrangement joins TRBV6-5 to TRBJ1-4; 8 nucleotides line up with TRBD1. The germline CDR1 and CDR2 sequences are MNHEY and SVGAGI. The CDR3 length is 15 residues. With V trimmed by 0 bases and J by 4 bases, 1 base remained unmatched. The CDR3 spells CASSYSQGVNEKLFF. The CDR3 nucleotides are TGTGCCAGCAGTTACTCACAGGGGGTTAATGAAAAACTGTTTTTT.

V and J are TRBV2 and TRBJ2-2; either TRBD1 or TRBD2 may supply D (6 bases each). CDR3 length: 16 amino acids. The V gene's germline CDR1 is SNHLY and CDR2 FYNNEI. V lost 0 bases and J lost 0, with 8 bases in between. The CDR3 sequence: CASSEAGGTNTGELFF. The CDR3 DNA reads as TGTGCCAGCAGTGAAGCGGGGGGCACGAACACCGGGGAGCTGTTTTTT.

In this sample, this clone turned up once. The J gene is TRBJ1-4, the V gene TRBV3-1 (or the pseudogene TRBV3-2); D is perhaps TRBD1 (6 bases). The CDR3 consists of 15 residues. V was trimmed by 5 bases and J by 5 bases, leaving 15 bases between them. CDR1 and CDR2 from the germline V gene are LGHDT and YNNKEL (reference sequence). For the CDR3, the DNA is TGTGCCAGCAGCTACACGGGACAAACGAATGAAAAACTGTTTTTT. Encoded protein: CASSYTGQTNEKLFF.

The CDR3 reads CASSQSAGQGFEKLFF. Written as DNA, the CDR3 is TGTGCCAGCAGCCAAAGTGCCGGACAGGGTTTTGAAAAACTGTTTTTT. V is TRBV4-2 and J is TRBJ1-4; 8 bases agree with TRBD1. Germline CDR1 LGHNA, CDR2 YNFKEQ. The length of the CDR3 is 16 residues. The V and J ends lost 2 bases and 7 bases, in that order; junction bases with no gene match: 9.

The rearrangement uses TRBV21-1 and TRBJ1-5. TRBV21-1 represents a pseudogene. The CDR3 is 16 amino acids. The CDR3 loop is CASSKDRGYSNQPQHF. The CDR3 DNA follows: TGTGCCAGCAGCAAAGACCGGGGGTATAGCAATCAGCCCCAGCATTTT.

V usage is TRBV7-9 and J usage is TRBJ1-1, with 9 bases that match TRBD1. V gave up 3 bases and J gave up 5 bases; unmatched junction bases: 4. The germline V gene has CDR1 SEHNR and CDR2 FQNEAQ (reference sequence). The CDR3 length is 14 residues. The CDR3, as DNA: TGTGCCAGCAGCTTTGGACAGGGGACGACTGAAGCTTTCTTT. Amino acids: CASSFGQGTTEAFF. The complete variable domain, with remaining parts taken from reference TRBV7-9 and TRBJ1-1, reads DTGVSQNPRHKITKRGQNVTFRCDPISEHNRLYWYRQTLGQGPEFLTYFQNEAQLEKSRLLSDRFSAERPKGSFSTLEIQRTEQGDSAMYLCASSFGQGTTEAFFGQGTRLTVV.

Concerning this clone: One end of the junction varies from germline; a read error may be responsible. V and J are TRBV12-3 or TRBV12-4 and TRBJ1-1, with D possibly TRBD1 on 6 matching bases. This CDR3 is built from 13 residues. The CDR3, as DNA: TGTGCCAGCAGTATTGGGCAGGGGTTCCCCACGCGGTTT. It codes for CASSIGQGFPTRF.

The V gene is TRBV6-5, the J gene TRBJ2-7; TRBD1 agrees at 9 bases. With 5 bases clipped from V and 5 bases from J, the junction kept 10 bases outside the gene matches. The CDR3 is made up of 15 amino acids. Germline V gene lookup returns CDR1 MNHEY and CDR2 SVGAGI. CDR3 residues: CASSTGQGLNHEQYF. Written as DNA, the CDR3 is TGTGCCAGCAGTACGGGACAGGGCTTAAACCACGAGCAGTACTTC.

The chain uses TRBV11-2 and TRBJ1-6, with a possible D match to TRBD1 (6 bases). Looked up from germline, CDR1 is SGHAT and CDR2 is FQNNGV. This CDR3 contains 16 residues. Trimming took off 3 bases at V and 7 bases at J, with 16 bases between the two ends. CDR3: CASSFPQGRRNSPLHF. The CDR3 DNA follows: TGTGCCAGCAGCTTCCCCCAGGGGCGCCGGAATTCACCCCTCCACTTT.

This sequence joins TRBV12-3 or TRBV12-4 and TRBJ2-3; no definite D call. Trimming took off 3 bases at V and 11 bases at J, with 12 bases between the two ends. The length of the CDR3 is 12 residues. The CDR3 sequence is CASSLGLLKQYF. DNA for the CDR3: TGTGCCAGCAGTTTGGGCCTGCTAAAGCAGTATTTT.

This clone was counted a few times. The chain combines TRBV5-6 with TRBJ1-2; D gene ambiguous. With 5 bases removed from V and 5 bases from J, the gap between germline ends came to 16 bases. The CDR3 totals 14 residues. Germline CDR1 and CDR2: SGHDT and YYEEEE. For the CDR3, the DNA is TGTGCCAGCAGTACCCCTTTTAGAGAGTATGGCTACACCTTC. This codes for CASSTPFREYGYTF.

V gene TRBV6-5 combines with J gene TRBJ2-5; the match to TRBD2 covers 13 bases. CDR3 size: 15 residues. Germline assignment: CDR1 MNHEY and CDR2 SVGAGI. J gave up 5 bases and V 7 bases, and 7 bases lay outside the gene matches. CDR3 region: CASNQLAGGPETQYF. In DNA, the CDR3 is TGTGCCAGCAACCAACTAGCGGGGGGGCCCGAGACCCAGTACTTC.

This rearrangement joins TRBV19 to TRBJ1-5; perhaps TRBD1 as D (5 bases). Germline V CDR1 and CDR2: LNHDA, SQIVND (reference sequence). The V gene lost 1 base and the J gene lost 9 bases, with 16 bases spanning the gap. The CDR3 has 15 amino acids. CDR3 in amino acids: CASSIVKRGPRPQHF. For the CDR3, the DNA is TGTGCCAGTAGTATAGTTAAACGGGGCCCACGGCCCCAGCATTTT.

This clone was seen just once. The chain recombines TRBV9 with TRBJ1-3, with D possibly being TRBD1 (6 bases). Germline CDR1 is SGDLS and CDR2 is YYNGEE. V gave up 0 bases and J gave up 5 bases, with 9 bases separating them. The length of the CDR3 is 14 residues. The CDR3 sequence: CASSVGGPRNTIYF. The CDR3 DNA sequence: TGTGCCAGCAGCGTAGGGGGGCCCAGAAACACCATATATTTT. Full variable domain (missing parts from reference TRBV9 and TRBJ1-3): DSGVTQTPKHLITATGQRVTLRCSPRSGDLSVYWYQQSLDQGLQFLIQYYNGEERAKGNILERFSAQQFPDLHSELNLSSLELGDSALYFCASSVGGPRNTIYFGEGSWLTVV.

V usage is TRBV6-5 and J usage is TRBJ1-6, with D tentatively TRBD1 (6 bases). The V end was cut by 6 bases, the J end by 1 base, with 10 bases between. CDR1 is MNHEY and CDR2 is SVGAGI in the germline V gene. CDR3 length: 15 amino acids. The CDR3 DNA reads TGTGCCAGCAGCGTACAGGGATCCTATAATTCACCCCTCCACTTT. This translates into CASSVQGSYNSPLHF.

This clone was seen once. The rearrangement links TRBV7-3 to TRBJ1-1, with unresolved D. The CDR3 consists of 13 residues. V dropped 4 bases and J dropped 0 bases, with 6 bases sitting between them. Looked up from germline, CDR1 is SGHTA and CDR2 is FQGTGA. CDR3: CASSYDMNTEAFF. The CDR3 bases are TGTGCCAGCAGCTATGACATGAACACTGAAGCTTTCTTT.